The 9 T cell receptor beta chains below all came from one sample that was sequenced in a study of T-cell reconstitution after alpha-beta-depleted transplantation in children. Unique molecular identifiers were incorporated into the prepared TCRbeta library. TCRdb itself ran the PCR reads through MiXCR, one entry per CDR3 protein. Seen here are about 610,000 distinct CDR3 sequences, 10% to 13% observed once, and the top ten hold less than 5%. Sequenced material: PBMCs from the stem cell graft donor, taken from the stem cell graft. The receptors shown here come from a human donor who donated a stem cell graft to a child with acute myeloid leukemia.

The chain is built from TRBV20-1 and TRBJ2-1; the match to TRBD2 covers 10 bases. CDR1 and CDR2 (germline): DFQATT, SNEGSKA (reference sequence). The CDR3 sequence is 16 residues long. The junction had 7 bases not matched to a gene; V was cut back by 1 base and J by 4 bases. The CDR3 region is CSARVSTSGRYNEQFF. The DNA of the CDR3 is TGCAGTGCTAGAGTTTCGACTAGCGGGCGGTACAATGAGCAGTTCTTC.

This clonotype was observed a few times. This rearrangement joins TRBV3-1 to TRBJ2-4; 9 nucleotides line up with TRBD1. CDR3 length: 16 residues. V dropped 3 bases and J dropped 3; count of bases not matched to a gene: 6. Germline CDR1 LGHDT, CDR2 YNNKEL (reference sequence). Here the CDR3 reads CASSQESTGGKNIQYF. The CDR3 DNA reads as TGTGCCAGCAGCCAGGAGTCGACAGGGGGCAAAAACATTCAGTACTTC. The full variable domain, completed using reference TRBV3-1 and TRBJ2-4, is DTAVSQTPKYLVTQMGNDKSIKCEQNLGHDTMYWYKQDSKKFLKIMFSYNNKELIINETVPNRFSPKSPDKAHLNLHINSLELGDSAVYFCASSQESTGGKNIQYFGAGTRLSVL.

This clonotype was picked up many times. The CDR3 is CAMGNPGQGHISSYNEQFF. CDR3 coding DNA: TGCGCCATGGGGAACCCGGGACAGGGACATATCAGCTCCTACAATGAGCAGTTCTTC. The chain combines TRBV10-1 with TRBJ2-1, with 9 nucleotides matching TRBD1. CDR1 is WNHNN, CDR2 SYGVQD, per germline (reference sequence). The ends lost 10 bases at V and 0 bases at J; junction bases unmatched: 19. This CDR3 has 19 residues.

This clonotype occurred a few times. The rearrangement joins TRBV5-1 to TRBJ2-1, with D maybe TRBD1 (6 bases). Germline assignment: CDR1 SGHRS and CDR2 YFSETQ. CDR3 length: 14 amino acids. V lost 2 bases and J lost 6, with 12 bases in between. The CDR3 spells CASSFGGEINEQFF. CDR3 DNA sequence: TGCGCCAGCAGCTTTGGGGGCGAGATCAATGAGCAGTTCTTC. Full variable domain (remainder filled in from reference TRBV5-1 and TRBJ2-1): KAGVTQTPRYLIKTRGQQVTLSCSPISGHRSVSWYQQTPGQGLQFLFEYFSETQRNKGNFPGRFSGRQFSNSRSEMNVSTLELGDSALYLCASSFGGEINEQFFGPGTRLTVL.

This clonotype has just a few counts. The V and J genes are TRBV6-2 or TRBV6-3 and TRBJ1-2; D not certain. Trimming stripped 5 bases from V and 8 bases from J, with 9 bases between. The CDR3 loop spans 11 amino acids. Germline values: CDR1 MNHEY, CDR2 SVGEGT. CDR3 coding DNA: TGTGCCAGCAGTCCCCCGGGAGGCTACACCTTC. Protein sequence: CASSPPGGYTF.

The chain combines TRBV3-1 with TRBJ2-7; 13 bases map to TRBD2. This CDR3 has 17 residues. V lost 4 bases, J lost 2 bases, and 8 bases stayed unmatched. CDR1 and CDR2 from the germline V gene are LGHDT and YNNKEL (reference sequence). In DNA, the CDR3 is TGTGCCAGCAGCCGTGGACTAGCGGGAGCCCAAACCTACGAGCAGTACTTC. Translated, it gives CASSRGLAGAQTYEQYF.

This clonotype appeared many times. This chain uses TRBV5-5 with TRBJ1-4; D is ambiguous. The germline V and J ends were trimmed by 3 bases and 6 bases, with 12 bases remaining between them. CDR1 SGHKS and CDR2 YYEKEE come from the germline V gene (reference sequence). CDR3 length: 14 residues. CDR3 DNA: TGTGCCAGCAGCTCGGGCTTACTGGATGAAAAACTGTTTTTT. This codes for CASSSGLLDEKLFF.

The chain employs TRBV7-9 and TRBJ2-3; tentatively, D is TRBD1 or TRBD2 (6 bases each). V lost 5 bases to trimming and J lost 2 bases, with 20 bases between them. Per the germline V gene, CDR1 is SEHNR and CDR2 is FQNEAQ (reference sequence). The CDR3 has 17 residues. In DNA form, the CDR3 reads TGTGCCAGCAGCAGGACCCTATGGGGGGCTTACACAGATACGCAGTATTTT. Translating it yields CASSRTLWGAYTDTQYF.

This clonotype has at least ten counts. In nucleotides, the CDR3 is TGTGCCAGCAGTTTATTGGGAAAGGGACTAGCGAGTAATGAGCAGTTCTTC. Residues: CASSLLGKGLASNEQFF. The chain uses TRBV27 and TRBJ2-1; 10 bases agree with TRBD2. Germline CDR1 is MNHEY and CDR2 is SMNVEV (reference sequence). J was trimmed by 7 bases and V by 1 base; bases with no gene match: 10. The CDR3 has 17 residues.